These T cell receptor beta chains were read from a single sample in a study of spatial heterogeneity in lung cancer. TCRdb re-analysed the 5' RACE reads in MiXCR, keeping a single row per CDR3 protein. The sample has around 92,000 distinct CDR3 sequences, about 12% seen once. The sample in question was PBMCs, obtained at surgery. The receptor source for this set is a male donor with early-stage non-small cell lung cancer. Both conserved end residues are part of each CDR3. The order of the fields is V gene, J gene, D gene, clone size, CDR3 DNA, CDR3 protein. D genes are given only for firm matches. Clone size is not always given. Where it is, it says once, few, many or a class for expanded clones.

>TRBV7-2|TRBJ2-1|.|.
TGTGCCAGCAGCTTCAAATCCCCGGAGGGGCAGTTCTTC
CASSFKSPEGQFF
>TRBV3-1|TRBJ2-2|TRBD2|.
TGTGCCAGCAGCCAAGATCGTAGGCTAGCGGGGGCCCGGAACACCGGGGAGCTGTTTTTT
CASSQDRRLAGARNTGELFF
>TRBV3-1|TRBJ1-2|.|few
TGTGCCAGCAGCCCAATGAATTTCCTATATGGCTACACCTTC
CASSPMNFLYGYTF
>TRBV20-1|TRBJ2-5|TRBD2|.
TGCAGTCCGAGGGAGGGTTTGAAAGAGACCCAGTACTTC
CSPREGLKETQYF
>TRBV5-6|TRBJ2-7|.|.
TGTGCCAGCAGCTTGGGGGTCTACGAGCAGTACTTC
CASSLGVYEQYF
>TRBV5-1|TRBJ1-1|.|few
TGCGCCAGCAGCCTTAGGACGGGGGCGGCTGAAGCTTTCTTT
CASSLRTGAAEAFF
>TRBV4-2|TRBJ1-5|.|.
TGTGCCAGCAGCCAAGACAGGACAGATTTTCATAGTAGCAATCAGCCCCAGCATTTT
CASSQDRTDFHSSNQPQHF
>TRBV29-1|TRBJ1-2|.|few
TGCAGCGTTGAGACCGGGACGGACTATGGCTACACCTTC
CSVETGTDYGYTF
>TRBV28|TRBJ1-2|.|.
TGTGCCAGCAGCAATCAGAAGCCAACCAACTATGGCTACACCTTC
CASSNQKPTNYGYTF
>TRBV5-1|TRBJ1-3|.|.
TGCGCCAGCAGCCCGTGGGGGGCTTTCTCTGGAAACACCATATATTTT
CASSPWGAFSGNTIYF
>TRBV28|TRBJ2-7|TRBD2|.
TGTACCAGCAGTTTACACCTAGCGGGAGGCTCCTACGAGCAGTACTTC
CTSSLHLAGGSYEQYF
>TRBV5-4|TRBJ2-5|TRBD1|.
TGTGCCAGCAGCTCCTTCAACAGGGGGCGGGAGACCCAGTACTTC
CASSSFNRGRETQYF
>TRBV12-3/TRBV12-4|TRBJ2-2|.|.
TGTGCCAGCAGTCCTATTGGGATTTCCGGGGAGCTGTTTTTT
CASSPIGISGELFF
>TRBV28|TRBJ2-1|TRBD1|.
TGTGCCAGCAGTACAGGGGGAGAGTACAATGAGCAGTTCTTC
CASSTGGEYNEQFF